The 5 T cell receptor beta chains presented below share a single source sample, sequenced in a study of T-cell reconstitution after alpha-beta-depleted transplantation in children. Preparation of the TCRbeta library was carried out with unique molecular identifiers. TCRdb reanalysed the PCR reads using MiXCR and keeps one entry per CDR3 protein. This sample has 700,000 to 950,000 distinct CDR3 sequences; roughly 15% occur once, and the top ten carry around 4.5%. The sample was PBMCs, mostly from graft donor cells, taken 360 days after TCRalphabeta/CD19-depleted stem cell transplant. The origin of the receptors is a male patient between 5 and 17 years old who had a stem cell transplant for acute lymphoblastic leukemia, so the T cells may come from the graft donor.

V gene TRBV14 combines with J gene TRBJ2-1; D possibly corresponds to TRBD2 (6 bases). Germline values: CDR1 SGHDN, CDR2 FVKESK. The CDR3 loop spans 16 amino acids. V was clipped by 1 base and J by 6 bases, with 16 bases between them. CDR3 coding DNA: TGTGCCAGCAGCCAAGGCCGGGACTTCACCGGCAATGAGCAGTTCTTC. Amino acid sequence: CASSQGRDFTGNEQFF.

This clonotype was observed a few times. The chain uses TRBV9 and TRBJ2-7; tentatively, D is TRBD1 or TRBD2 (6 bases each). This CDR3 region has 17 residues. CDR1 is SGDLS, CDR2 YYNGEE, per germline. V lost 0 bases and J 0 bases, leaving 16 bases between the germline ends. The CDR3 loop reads CASSVERGDTSSYEQYF. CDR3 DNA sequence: TGTGCCAGCAGCGTAGAGAGGGGGGACACTTCCTCCTACGAGCAGTACTTC. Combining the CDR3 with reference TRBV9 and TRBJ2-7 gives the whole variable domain DSGVTQTPKHLITATGQRVTLRCSPRSGDLSVYWYQQSLDQGLQFLIQYYNGEERAKGNILERFSAQQFPDLHSELNLSSLELGDSALYFCASSVERGDTSSYEQYFGPGTRLTVT.

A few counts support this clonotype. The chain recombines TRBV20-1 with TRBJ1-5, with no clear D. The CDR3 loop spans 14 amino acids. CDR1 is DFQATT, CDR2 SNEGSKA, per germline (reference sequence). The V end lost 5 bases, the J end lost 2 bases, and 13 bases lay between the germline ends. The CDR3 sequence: CSAPTGMGNQPQHF. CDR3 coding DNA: TGCAGTGCTCCCACGGGCATGGGCAATCAGCCCCAGCATTTT.

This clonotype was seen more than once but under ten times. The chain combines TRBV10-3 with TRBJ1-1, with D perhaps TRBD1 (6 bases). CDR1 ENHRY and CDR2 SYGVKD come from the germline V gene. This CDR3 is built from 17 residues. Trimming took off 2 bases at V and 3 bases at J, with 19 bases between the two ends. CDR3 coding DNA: TGTGCCATCAGTGAGGGGGGGGGCGCGAGTATGGACACTGAAGCTTTCTTT. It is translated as CAISEGGGASMDTEAFF.

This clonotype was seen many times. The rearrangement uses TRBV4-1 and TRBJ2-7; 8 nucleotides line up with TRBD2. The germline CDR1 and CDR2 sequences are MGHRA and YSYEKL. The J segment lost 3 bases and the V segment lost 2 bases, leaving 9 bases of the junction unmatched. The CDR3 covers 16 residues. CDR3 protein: CASSQIAGPALYEQYF. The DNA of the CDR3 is TGCGCCAGCAGCCAAATAGCGGGACCCGCCCTCTACGAGCAGTACTTC.